A single sample gave rise to the 22 T cell receptor delta chains below, sequenced in a study of DNA immune sequencing with unique molecular identifiers (TCRdb year 2020). To prepare the library, multiplex PCR was applied. Sequencing took place on an Illumina MiniSeq. Genomic DNA was amplified with a 32-plex assay using primers for all 8 TRDV and 4 TRDJ genes covering the CDR3. A 12-nucleotide UMI was added during around 3 barcoding PCR cycles, followed by a second PCR with Illumina adapter primers. TCRdb reprocessed the public reads with the caller CATT; rows with the same DNA were merged afterwards. The sample contains some 2,500 delta-chain clones, roughly 14% of them found a single time. 20% to 25% of the sample goes to the ten largest clones. The sequencing input was gamma-delta T cells from PBMCs. The receptors derive from a human donor in good health.

This clone has more than one count but fewer than ten. The V gene remains uncalled, whereas the J gene is TRDJ1; TRDD3, as called in the table, went unchecked against the DNA. The CDR3 sequence is 19 residues long. Here the CDR3 reads CACSDLLGDTGGGSDKLIF. The CDR3 region has the DNA TGTGCCTGTTCGGACTTACTGGGGGATACAGGGGGGGGTTCCGATAAACTCATCTTT.

This clone appeared a few times. With only one base between it and a far larger clone, this is likely a read error. The chain recombines TRDV2 with TRDJ2, with 10 bases identical to TRDD3. The DNA end lines up better with TRDJ1; the J call may be wrong. Germline V gives CDR1 GEAIGNYY, CDR2 EKD. The CDR3 contains 17 residues. CDR3 sequence reads: CACDSLDWGIHSDKLIF. CDR3 in DNA: TGTGCCTGTGACAGCCTAGACTGGGGGATTCACTCTGATAAACTCATCTTT.

This clone was seen a few times. The mismatch at residue 5 between this DNA's translation and the TCRdb protein of a much larger clone likely reflects a read error; the protein shown is translated from the DNA. The rearrangement joins TRDV2 to TRDJ1; 7 bases fit TRDD3. Germline V CDR1 and CDR2: GEAIGNYY, EKD. The CDR3 is made up of 15 amino acids. Trimming at V came to 3 bases and at J to 0 bases, leaving 6 bases not matched to a gene. The CDR3 region is CACDQLGTNTDKLIF. The CDR3 DNA reads as TGTGCCTGTGACCAACTGGGGACGAACACCGATAAACTCATCTTT.

This clone is labeled medium-sized. Other DNA variants within this sample encode the same CDR3. V is TRDV1 and J is TRDJ1, with 8 bases matching TRDD3. In the absence of a J gene in TCRdb, the DNA was matched to germline to assign it here. Trimming took 1 base from V and 0 from J; bases not matched to a gene: 34. This CDR3 comprises 26 residues. Per germline, CDR1 TSWWSYY and CDR2 QGS. CDR3 residues: CALGEHPIPRLIYWGSPPLYTDKLIF. The CDR3 bases are TGTGCTCTTGGGGAACACCCGATTCCCCGTCTGATTTACTGGGGGTCCCCCCCCCTATACACCGATAAACTCATCTTT.

By sample share, this clone is medium-sized. The genes are TRAV29/DV5 and TRDJ1; D might be TRDD3 (5 bases). TCRdb records no J gene; here it was assigned by comparing the DNA to germline. CDR3 size: 20 residues. V gave up 0 bases and J gave up 1 base, with 28 bases separating them. Germline V CDR1 and CDR2: NSMFDY, ISSIKDK. CDR3 in DNA: TGTGCAGCAAGCGCGAGTTCTTCTCCCGTGAATACGCAGTTCACCGATAAACTCATCTTT. This sequence encodes CAASASSSPVNTQFTDKLIF.

This clone was recorded a few times. No V segment was called; the J segment is TRDJ1; TRDD3 is taken as the D call from the table, unchecked against the DNA. The CDR3 runs 18 residues. For the CDR3, the DNA is TGTGCTCTTGGGGAACCCCCCTCCTCCGGGTTTTACACCGATAAACTCATCTTT. Translation: CALGEPPSSGFYTDKLIF.

This clone is labeled medium-sized. The chain links TRDV3 to TRDJ1; 9 bases match TRDD3. Germline values: CDR1 TVYSNPD, CDR2 GDNSRS (reference sequence). V gave up 2 bases and J gave up 0 bases; unmatched junction bases: 16. This CDR3 is built from 18 residues. In DNA, the CDR3 is TGTGCCTTTCCTTCATCCAGCTGGGGGATTCAACACACCGATAAACTCATCTTT. It is translated as CAFPSSSWGIQHTDKLIF.

In its sample, this clone ranks as medium-sized. This sequence joins TRDV1 and TRDJ1; the match to TRDD3 covers 13 bases. The J gene, missing from TCRdb, was assigned here through DNA to germline matching. CDR3 length: 24 amino acids. V gave up 5 bases and J gave up 1 base; unmatched junction bases: 28. Germline assignment: CDR1 TSWWSYY and CDR2 QGS. The chain's CDR3 is CALGPNGLPILYWGIRGSTDKLIF. CDR3 sequence (DNA): TGTGCTCTTGGGCCCAACGGCCTTCCCATCCTTTACTGGGGGATACGGGGGAGCACCGATAAACTCATCTTT.

This clone appeared a few times. This sequence may be a read error, since a much larger clone differs from it by one base. This chain joins TRDV2 and TRDJ1; TRDD3 matches at 10 bases. This CDR3 region has 15 residues. Germline CDR1 and CDR2: GEAIGNYY and EKD. This chain's CDR3 is CASDLLGDFQDKLIF. The CDR3 DNA reads as TGTGCCAGTGACTTACTGGGGGATTTTCAGGATAAACTCATCTTT.

By frequency in the sample, this clone is medium-sized. The same CDR3 is also encoded by other DNA sequences in this sample. The CDR3: CACDYVEWADKLIF. The CDR3, as DNA: TGTGCCTGTGACTACGTGGAATGGGCCGATAAACTCATCTTT. This chain joins TRDV2 and TRDJ1; D not certain. The germline CDR1 and CDR2 sequences are GEAIGNYY and EKD. V lost 3 bases and J lost 3, with 13 bases in between. There are 14 residues in the CDR3.

This clone was seen a handful of times. The chain couples TRDV2 to TRDJ1; 8 nucleotides line up with TRDD3. The CDR3 covers 18 residues. With 0 bases clipped from V and 4 bases from J, the junction kept 15 bases outside the gene matches. CDR1 and CDR2 from the germline V gene are GEAIGNYY and EKD. Here the CDR3 reads CACDTVIGTGGPDDKLIF. CDR3 nucleotide sequence: TGTGCCTGTGACACCGTTATAGGCACTGGGGGCCCAGACGATAAACTCATCTTT.

By sample share, this clone is medium-sized. The chain carries TRDV2 and TRDJ1, with 7 bases aligning to TRDD3. The CDR3 loop spans 18 amino acids. The V segment lost 0 bases and the J segment 1 base; nucleotides outside the gene matches: 13. CDR1 and CDR2 (germline): GEAIGNYY, EKD. The CDR3 nucleotides are TGTGCCTGTGACACCTTGAGTTACTGGGGACAGGGCACCGATAAACTCATCTTT. It encodes CACDTLSYWGQGTDKLIF.

This clone was observed a handful of times. With only one base between it and a far larger clone, this is likely a read error. Additional DNA sequences in this sample encode the identical CDR3. The CDR3 nucleotides read TGTGCCTGTGACACCCCCCAACTGGGGGATACGCGAAGTCGCTGGGACACCCGACAGATGTTTTTC. Its translation is CACDTPQLGDTRSRWDTRQMFF. V gene TRDV2 combines with J gene TRDJ3; 13 positions match TRDD3. This CDR3 spans 22 amino acids. The trim removed 0 bases at V and 3 bases at J, leaving 13 bases unmatched. Germline values: CDR1 GEAIGNYY, CDR2 EKD.

Sample share makes this clone medium-sized. The rearrangement uses TRDV1 and TRDJ1; TRDD2 matches 8 bases. The J gene was missing in TCRdb and was found by matching the end of the DNA to germline. J gave up 1 base and V 3 bases, and 31 bases lay outside the gene matches. CDR3 size: 24 residues. The germline CDR1 and CDR2 sequences are TSWWSYY and QGS. CDR3 DNA sequence: TGTGCTCTTGGGGATTGTTTACGGGGAGACATCTTCCTACTCTTTTCGAGGGGCACCGATAAACTCATCTTT. Residues: CALGDCLRGDIFLLFSRGTDKLIF.

This clone is labeled as medium-sized (0.01 to 0.1%). V is TRDV2 and J is TRDJ1, with 11 bases fitting TRDD3. The CDR3 sequence is 15 residues long. Germline V CDR1 and CDR2: GEAIGNYY, EKD. The ends lost 4 bases at V and 3 bases at J; junction bases unmatched: 6. The CDR3 region is CACDLLGDKADKLIF. In DNA form, the CDR3 reads TGTGCCTGTGATTTACTGGGGGATAAGGCCGATAAACTCATCTTT.

This clone is categorized as medium-sized. The genes are TRDV3 and TRDJ1, with TRDD3 matching 13 bases. The V gene end was trimmed by 1 base and the J gene end by 10 bases; junction bases not matched to a gene: 15. Germline V gives CDR1 TVYSNPD, CDR2 GDNSRS (reference sequence). CDR3 length equals 16 residues. The CDR3 protein is CAFTRVLGDTQYRLIF. CDR3 bases: TGTGCCTTTACCCGAGTACTGGGGGATACGCAATATAGACTCATCTTT. The whole variable domain, filled in from reference TRDV3 and TRDJ1, reads CDKVTQSSPDQTVASGSEVVLLCTYDTVYSNPDLFWYRIRPDYSFQFVFYGDNSRSEGADFTQGRFSVKHILTQKAFHLVISPVRTEDSATYYCAFTRVLGDTQYRLIFGKGTRVTVEP.

By frequency in the sample, this clone is medium-sized. The sample carries other DNA sequences with the same CDR3. CDR3 loop: CACEPLPPVLGDTPLTLIF. CDR3 sequence (DNA): TGTGCCTGTGAGCCCCTTCCCCCGGTACTGGGGGATACGCCACTTACACTCATCTTT. V usage is TRDV2 and J usage is TRDJ1, with TRDD3 matching over 13 bases. The CDR3 sequence is 19 residues long. Germline values: CDR1 GEAIGNYY, CDR2 EKD. The trim removed 4 bases at V and 10 bases at J, leaving 23 bases unmatched.

Remarks on this clone: This may be a read error: a much more frequent sequence differs by one nucleotide. Within the sample, other DNA sequences also encode this same CDR3. The rearrangement links TRDV2 to TRDJ1; 7 nucleotides align to TRDD3. The trim removed 2 bases at V and 2 bases at J, leaving 7 bases unmatched. Germline-derived CDR1 and CDR2 are GEAIGNYY and EKD. The CDR3 extends over 15 amino acids. The chain's CDR3 is CACDKLGDKTDKLIF. DNA of the CDR3: TGTGCCTGTGACAAGCTAGGGGATAAAACCGATAAACTCATCTTT.

Concerning this clone: This likely came from a read error, as a far larger clone is one base away. No call was made for the V gene; the J gene is TRDJ3; the D segment call TRDD3 is taken from the table without a DNA check. There are 21 residues in the CDR3. CDR3 in amino acids: CACDTVMGDTPSSWDTRQMFF. CDR3 bases: TGTGCCTGTGACACGGTAATGGGGGATACCCCAAGTTCCTGGGACACCCGACAGATGTTTTTC.

This clone was seen a few times. Although no V gene was called, TRDJ1 is the J gene; the D segment call TRDD3 is taken from the table without a DNA check. This CDR3 has 15 residues. The CDR3 nucleotides are TGTGCTCTTGGGGGATTATTCCTAGAGGGGGATAAACTCATCTTT. This encodes CALGGLFLEGDKLIF.

This clone was counted between two and nine times. This sequence may be a read error, since a much larger clone differs from it by one base. The chain joins TRDV2 to TRDJ1; D might be TRDD3 (6 bases). Trimming left V 6 bases short and J 0 bases short, with 22 bases between. CDR1 and CDR2 from the germline V gene are GEAIGNYY and EKD. This CDR3 contains 17 residues. The CDR3 nucleotides are TGTGCCTGTAACTCCCTGCTGGGGTACGAAAACACCGATAAACTCATCTTT. Translation: CACNSLLGYENTDKLIF.

This clone came up a few times. A much larger clone lies a single base off, so this may be a read error. The V call is TRDV3, the J call TRDJ1; D unclear. From germline, CDR1 is TVYSNPD and CDR2 GDNSRS (reference sequence). V gave up 4 bases and J gave up 1 base, with 16 bases separating them. The CDR3 contains 14 residues. The chain's CDR3 is CASLLLQGTDKLIF. DNA for the CDR3: TGTGCCTCCCTCCTCTTGCAGGGCACCGATAAACTCATCTTT.